This T cell receptor beta chain was recorded in a study of naive and memory T cell subsets. The study's findings and limits: The power law exponent of TCR abundance differed between naive and memory cells. Gini index rose across naive, CM, EM and EMRA in CD4 and CD8. Activation and differentiation may alter RNA-based TCR counts.

Cells stained for CD3, CD4, CD8, CD45RA and CD27 were sorted into four subsets. As regards this clonotype: Antigen unknown.

This CDR3 is built from 13 residues. Looked up from germline, CDR1 is SGHVS and CDR2 is FQNEAQ. The ends lost 6 bases at V and 4 bases at J; junction bases unmatched: 3. The beta constant-region primer was an equimolar mix of two oligonucleotides covering TRBC1 and TRBC2. The ligated cDNA underwent four PCR rounds using SP2 and nested alpha and beta constant-region primers. In TCRdb, the UMI-ligation and nested PCR reads were re-called with MiXCR into one record per CDR3 protein. The data hold over 100,000 distinct CDR3 sequences, with around 35% observed a single time. The V call is TRBV7-8, the J call TRBJ2-1, with TRBD1 matching over 7 bases. The source of this sequence is a human donor in good health. The sequenced material came from central memory CD4+ T cells from blood. The CDR3 sequence: CASSSGGYNEQFF. As DNA, the CDR3 is TGTGCCAGCAGTTCAGGGGGTTACAATGAGCAGTTCTTC.